This T cell receptor (beta chain) was identified during a study of shared clonotypes between healthy human individuals. CD45RA-negative memory and CD45RA+ naive subsets were split from the CD4+ cells. Profiled with immunoSEQ multiplex PCR; TCRdb holds only in-frame clones, not every one. In the table there are about 980,000 clones, more than 75% of which are singletons. The CDR3 loop spans 15 amino acids. Germline CDR1 is SGHAT and CDR2 is FQNNGV. The V segment lost 5 bases and the J segment 4 bases; nucleotides outside the gene matches: 8. This sequence joins TRBV11-2 and TRBJ2-5, with 9 positions matching TRBD2. The sequencing input was memory CD4+ T cells sorted from blood. Subset defined: CD45RA-negative fraction. This sequence originates from a young man in good health. The CDR3 loop reads CASSLSGGKRETQYF. For the CDR3, the DNA is TGTGCCAGCAGCCTTAGCGGGGGTAAAAGAGAGACCCAGTACTTC.